Each of the 25 T cell receptor beta chains below was sequenced from the same sample in a study of shared clonotypes between healthy human individuals. Produced via immunoSEQ multiplex PCR; TCRdb's table is partial and in-frame only. The sample lists 2 million to 2.5 million clones; under 97% were seen once. Sequences were obtained from naive CD4+ T cells sorted from blood. This sample's subset: CD45RA+ positively selected. The receptors here all came from a man aged 18 to 29 in good health.

The chain is built from TRBV5-1 and TRBJ2-5, with 7 bases lining up with TRBD1. From germline, CDR1 is SGHRS and CDR2 YFSETQ. The trim removed 7 bases at V and 3 bases at J, leaving 12 bases unmatched. The CDR3 has 15 amino acids. The CDR3 DNA is TGCGCCAGCCAAACTGCCGGACAGGCGGAAGAGACCCAGTACTTC. Residues: CASQTAGQAEETQYF.

The V and J genes are TRBV28 and TRBJ1-5; D ambiguous. CDR1 and CDR2 (germline): MDHEN, SYDVKM. This CDR3 has 15 amino acids. V was cut by 4 bases and J by 1 base, with 11 bases left in between. CDR3 DNA sequence: TGTGCCAGCAGTTGGGAGGGCGGAAGCAATCAGCCCCAGCATTTT. It specifies CASSWEGGSNQPQHF.

Remarks on this clone: This CDR3 is also generated by other DNA sequences in the sample. This chain connects TRBV5-1 to TRBJ2-5; D tentatively fits TRBD1 or TRBD2 (5 bases each). CDR1 and CDR2 from the germline V gene are SGHRS and YFSETQ. Trimming left V 2 bases short and J 1 base short, with 9 bases between. CDR3 length: 14 amino acids. CDR3 sequence reads: CASSLAGTQETQYF. In DNA, the CDR3 is TGCGCCAGCAGCTTAGCAGGGACCCAAGAGACCCAGTACTTC.

This CDR3 reads CASRKGGWSPLHF. CDR3 in DNA: TGTGCCAGCAGAAAGGGTGGTTGGTCACCCCTCCACTTT. The gene calls are TRBV21-1 and TRBJ1-6. TRBV21-1 is a recognized pseudogene. The CDR3 covers 13 residues.

The CDR3 nucleotides read TGTGCCAGCAGTTACTTGCGGGGGGGCCTCTACGAGCAGTACTTC. It is translated as CASSYLRGGLYEQYF. The chain has TRBV6-6 and TRBJ2-7; 9 bases map to TRBD2. The V gene end was trimmed by 1 base and the J gene end by 3 bases; junction bases not matched to a gene: 4. Germline CDR1 MNHNY, CDR2 SVGAGI (reference sequence). There are 15 residues in the CDR3.

This rearrangement joins TRBV7-2 to TRBJ2-2; D unresolved. The CDR3 covers 15 residues. V was trimmed by 2 bases and J by 2 bases, leaving 9 bases between them. Germline V lookup: CDR1 SGHTA, CDR2 FQGNSA. CDR3 protein: CASSLSAINTGELFF. DNA for the CDR3: TGTGCCAGCAGCTTATCAGCCATTAACACCGGGGAGCTGTTTTTT.

Regarding this clone: Additional DNA sequences in this sample encode the identical CDR3. This rearrangement joins TRBV7-2 to TRBJ2-7; D not certain. Trimming took off 5 bases at V and 4 bases at J, with 9 bases between the two ends. This CDR3 contains 12 residues. From germline, CDR1 is SGHTA and CDR2 FQGNSA. The CDR3 coding sequence is TGTGCCAGCAGCCCCGGCCGGTACGAGCAGTACTTC. It codes for CASSPGRYEQYF. Drawing the rest from reference TRBV7-2 and TRBJ2-7, the complete variable domain is GAGVSQSPSNKVTEKGKDVELRCDPISGHTALYWYRQSLGQGLEFLIYFQGNSAPDKSGLPSDRFSAERTGGSVSTLTIQRTQQEDSAVYLCASSPGRYEQYFGPGTRLTVT.

The gene calls are TRBV9 and TRBJ1-6; D remains unclear. CDR3 length: 15 amino acids. Trimming left V 4 bases short and J 4 bases short, with 12 bases between. Germline assignment: CDR1 SGDLS and CDR2 YYNGEE. As DNA, the CDR3 is TGTGCCAGCAGCAAGCGGACGGGGTATAATTCACCCCTCCACTTT. It translates to CASSKRTGYNSPLHF.

This sequence joins TRBV2 and TRBJ2-3; D may be TRBD2 (7 bases). This CDR3 has 14 amino acids. Deletions cut 7 bases from V and 2 bases from J, with 13 bases between. In germline, CDR1 is SNHLY, CDR2 FYNNEI. For the CDR3, the DNA is TGTGCCAGCACGGGGGGACAAATCACAGATACGCAGTATTTT. It yields the protein CASTGGQITDTQYF.

This sequence joins TRBV18 and TRBJ2-7; 7 bases line up with TRBD1. The V gene's germline CDR1 is KGHSH and CDR2 LQKENI. V dropped 2 bases and J dropped 2; count of bases not matched to a gene: 12. This CDR3 has 17 amino acids. In nucleotides, the CDR3 is TGTGCCAGCTCACCAGACAAGGGGGCCGTGCTCACCTACGAGCAGTACTTC. Its protein is CASSPDKGAVLTYEQYF.

This sequence joins TRBV4-2 and TRBJ2-6; tentatively, D is TRBD2 (7 bases). The germline V and J ends were trimmed by 4 bases and 0 bases, with 22 bases remaining between them. Germline V gene sequence: CDR1 LGHNA, CDR2 YNFKEQ. The CDR3 totals 20 residues. The CDR3 bases are TGTGCCAGCAGCCTCCTAGGGGGGGGCCCTTTCCACTCTGGGGCCAACGTCCTGACTTTC. This gives the protein CASSLLGGGPFHSGANVLTF.

The chain is built from TRBV5-6 and TRBJ1-1; 7 nucleotides align to TRBD1. Germline V lookup: CDR1 SGHDT, CDR2 YYEEEE. This CDR3 has 15 amino acids. The V gene end was trimmed by 7 bases and the J gene end by 5 bases; junction bases not matched to a gene: 14. CDR3 region: CASGYRGIKGTEAFF. CDR3 nucleotide sequence: TGTGCCAGCGGATACAGGGGCATCAAGGGGACTGAAGCTTTCTTT.

V gene TRBV6-1 combines with J gene TRBJ2-1; no firm D call. The CDR3 spans 12 residues. V lost 6 bases, J lost 8 bases, and 11 bases lay in between. Germline lookup yields CDR1 MNHNS and CDR2 SASEGT. CDR3 in DNA: TGTGCCAGCAGCCGCACGTCCGATGAGCAGTTCTTC. Translating gives CASSRTSDEQFF.

This chain connects TRBV15 to TRBJ1-4; 7 bases align to TRBD1. V shed 1 base, J shed 4 bases, and the junction held 6 bases outside the gene matches. The CDR3 totals 16 residues. The germline CDR1 and CDR2 sequences are LNHNV and YYDKDF (reference sequence). The CDR3 sequence: CATSRARDSHNEKLFF. Here the CDR3 DNA reads TGTGCCACCAGCAGAGCACGGGACAGCCATAATGAAAAACTGTTTTTT.

The genes are TRBV12-5 and TRBJ2-5; unclear D gene. This CDR3 has 12 residues. Germline lookup yields CDR1 LGHNT and CDR2 FRNRAP. V dropped 6 bases and J dropped 4 bases, with 9 bases sitting between them. CDR3: CASGLPRETQYF. Here the CDR3 DNA reads TGTGCTAGTGGCCTCCCCCGAGAGACCCAGTACTTC.

The rearrangement links TRBV5-1 to TRBJ1-1; TRBD1 is a possible D gene (6 bases). Trimming removed 9 bases at V and 3 bases at J, with 18 bases between. The length of the CDR3 is 14 residues. Germline V CDR1 and CDR2: SGHRS, YFSETQ. This chain's CDR3 is CAIEPGGYDTEAFF. The CDR3 DNA reads as TGCGCCATCGAGCCGGGGGGCTATGACACTGAAGCTTTCTTT.

The rearrangement joins TRBV10-3 to TRBJ1-3, with 10 bases identical to TRBD1. Germline V gene data show CDR1 as ENHRY and CDR2 as SYGVKD. J lost 10 bases, V lost 4 bases, and 4 bases had no gene match. This CDR3 is built from 13 residues. CDR3 DNA: TGTGCCATCAGTGGTGGGACAGGGGAAACCATATATTTT. Protein sequence: CAISGGTGETIYF.

Points on this clone: Other DNA sequences in this sample translate to the same CDR3. The V call is TRBV20-1, the J call TRBJ1-3; unclear D gene. V was shortened by 1 base and J by 4 bases, with 2 bases between the two germline ends. Germline CDR1 is DFQATT and CDR2 is SNEGSKA (reference sequence). The CDR3 runs to 11 residues. The CDR3 bases are TGCAGTGCTAGAGGCGGAAACACCATATATTTT. The encoded protein is CSARGGNTIYF.

A remark on this clone: The sample contains more than one DNA sequence encoding this CDR3. Here the CDR3 reads CASRLATDTQYF. The CDR3 region has the DNA TGCGCCAGCAGACTAGCTACAGATACGCAGTATTTT. J is TRBJ2-3 and V is TRBV5-1, with a weak D call TRBD2 (6 bases). This CDR3 is built from 12 residues. Germline CDR1 is SGHRS and CDR2 is YFSETQ. V was clipped by 5 bases and J by 3 bases, with 7 bases between them. Variable domain in full (rest from reference TRBV5-1 and TRBJ2-3): KAGVTQTPRYLIKTRGQQVTLSCSPISGHRSVSWYQQTPGQGLQFLFEYFSETQRNKGNFPGRFSGRQFSNSRSEMNVSTLELGDSALYLCASRLATDTQYFGPGTRLTVL.

The chain uses TRBV27 and TRBJ2-7, with D perhaps being TRBD1 or TRBD2 (5 bases each). Per germline, CDR1 MNHEY and CDR2 SMNVEV (reference sequence). The CDR3 extends over 17 amino acids. Between the trimmed V and J ends, which lost 3 bases and 2 bases, there was a span of 20 bases. The CDR3 DNA follows: TGTGCCAGCAGTTTCCGTTCGGGACCCTTGACCACCTACGAGCAGTACTTC. Translation gives CASSFRSGPLTTYEQYF.

V usage is TRBV19 and J usage is TRBJ1-5, with a possible D match to TRBD1 (5 bases). Trimming left V 4 bases short and J 2 bases short, with 15 bases between. The CDR3 is made up of 16 amino acids. Germline V lookup: CDR1 LNHDA, CDR2 SQIVND (reference sequence). CDR3 sequence: CASSKPGGSGNQPQHF. In DNA, the CDR3 is TGTGCCAGTAGTAAGCCGGGGGGTTCAGGCAATCAGCCCCAGCATTTT.

The chain links TRBV5-5 to TRBJ2-7; no clear D. This CDR3 region has 13 residues. V lost 3 bases, J lost 1 base, and 8 bases lay in between. Germline V gene sequence: CDR1 SGHKS, CDR2 YYEKEE (reference sequence). CDR3 protein: CASSSSTSYEQYF. The CDR3 DNA sequence: TGTGCCAGCAGCTCGTCCACGTCCTACGAGCAGTACTTC.

This rearrangement joins TRBV27 to TRBJ1-6; D is perhaps TRBD1 (5 bases). The CDR3 sequence is 16 residues long. In germline, CDR1 is MNHEY, CDR2 SMNVEV (reference sequence). V dropped 4 bases and J dropped 0 bases, with 10 bases sitting between them. CDR3 sequence: CASSWGWSSYNSPLHF. CDR3 in DNA: TGTGCCAGCAGTTGGGGGTGGAGCTCCTATAATTCACCCCTCCACTTT.

The chain uses TRBV6-5 and TRBJ2-7, with D possibly TRBD2 on 6 matching bases. V shed 2 bases and J shed 4 bases, with 15 bases lying between them. Germline V gives CDR1 MNHEY, CDR2 SVGAGI. This CDR3 contains 15 residues. The CDR3 protein is CASSYPGTAPYEQYF. CDR3 nucleotide sequence: TGTGCCAGCAGTTACCCAGGGACTGCCCCTTACGAGCAGTACTTC.

The J gene is TRBJ2-1, the V gene TRBV7-9, with unresolved D. There are 11 residues in the CDR3. Germline V CDR1 and CDR2: SEHNR, FQNEAQ (reference sequence). V lost 1 base to trimming and J lost 9 bases, with 4 bases between them. CDR3 sequence reads: CASSLGFEQFF. In DNA, the CDR3 is TGTGCCAGCAGCTTAGGATTTGAGCAGTTCTTC.